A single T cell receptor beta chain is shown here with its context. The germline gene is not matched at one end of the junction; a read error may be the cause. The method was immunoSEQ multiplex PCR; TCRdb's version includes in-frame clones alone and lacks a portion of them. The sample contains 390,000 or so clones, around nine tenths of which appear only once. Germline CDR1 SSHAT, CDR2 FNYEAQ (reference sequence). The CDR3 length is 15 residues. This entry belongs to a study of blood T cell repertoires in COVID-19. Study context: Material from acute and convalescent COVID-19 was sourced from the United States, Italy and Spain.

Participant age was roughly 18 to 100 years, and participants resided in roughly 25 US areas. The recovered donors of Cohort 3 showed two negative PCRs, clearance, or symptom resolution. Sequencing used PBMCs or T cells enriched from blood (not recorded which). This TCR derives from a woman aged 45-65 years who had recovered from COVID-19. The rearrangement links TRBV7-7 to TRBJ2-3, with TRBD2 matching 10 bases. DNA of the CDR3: TGTGCTAGCAGCTTAGCTAGCGGGGGAACAGATACGCAGTATTTT. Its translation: CASSLASGGTDTQYF. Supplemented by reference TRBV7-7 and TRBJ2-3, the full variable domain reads GAGVSQSPRYKVTKRGQDVTLRCDPISSHATLYWYQQALGQGPEFLTYFNYEAQPDKSGLPSDRFSAERPEGSISTLTIQRTEQRDSAMYRCASSLASGGTDTQYFGPGTRLTVL.